Each of the 20 T cell receptor beta chains below was sequenced from the same sample in a study of T-cell reconstitution after alpha-beta-depleted transplantation in children. The TCRbeta library incorporated unique molecular identifiers. Each CDR3 protein gets one entry after TCRdb re-called the PCR reads with MiXCR. The sample carries fewer than 700,000 distinct CDR3 sequences, under 25% recorded once. This material consisted of PBMCs, mostly from graft donor cells, taken 360 days after TCRalphabeta/CD19-depleted stem cell transplant. These receptors came from a boy under two years old who had a stem cell transplant for acute myeloid leukemia, so the T cells may come from the graft donor.

This clonotype was seen only a few times. This chain joins TRBV5-4 and TRBJ2-7, with D maybe TRBD1 (6 bases). The CDR3 consists of 15 residues. V was clipped by 2 bases and J by 3 bases, with 15 bases between them. CDR1 and CDR2 (germline): SGHNT, YYREEE (reference sequence). CDR3 bases: TGTGCCAGCAGCTTAGGCACAGGGCATCTCTACGAGCAGTACGTC. Residues: CASSLGTGHLYEQYV.

This clonotype was detected a few times. CDR3 protein: CSARRDALVEKLFF. CDR3 coding DNA: TGCAGTGCTAGAAGGGACGCCCTAGTGGAAAAACTGTTTTTT. This chain joins TRBV20-1 and TRBJ1-4; weak D call: TRBD1 (5 bases). Germline V gives CDR1 DFQATT, CDR2 SNEGSKA (reference sequence). Deletions cut 2 bases from V and 8 bases from J, with 15 bases between. This CDR3 is 14 amino acids long.

In this sample, this clonotype turned up a few times. The DNA is omitted, as the CDR3 cannot be located on it reliably, and the CDR3 follows TCRdb's listing. The V call is TRBV7-5, the J call TRBJ2-7. TRBV7-5 is a recognized pseudogene. Inclusive of both ends, the CDR3 amounts to 17 amino acids. Here the CDR3 reads CISVSEARITGAPGSYV.

The J gene is TRBJ2-7, the V gene TRBV12-3 or TRBV12-4; 7 positions match TRBD1. This CDR3 comprises 12 residues. The J segment lost 6 bases and the V segment lost 5 bases, leaving 4 bases of the junction unmatched. The DNA of the CDR3 is TGTGCCAGCAGTGGGACAGTCGGCGAGCAGTACGTC. It codes for CASSGTVGEQYV.

The V and J genes are TRBV20-1 and TRBJ2-3; D remains unclear. Trimming removed 2 bases at V and 5 bases at J, with 14 bases between. In germline, CDR1 is DFQATT, CDR2 SNEGSKA (reference sequence). CDR3 length: 14 amino acids. DNA for the CDR3: TGCAGTGCTAGATCGGGTGGGCTGGGAGATACGCAGTATTTT. This codes for CSARSGGLGDTQYF.

A few counts support this clonotype. The gene calls are TRBV20-1 and TRBJ2-6; D may be TRBD1 (5 bases). The V end lost 5 bases, the J end lost 0 bases, and 11 bases lay between the germline ends. CDR1 and CDR2 (germline): DFQATT, SNEGSKA (reference sequence). This CDR3 contains 15 residues. The CDR3 coding sequence is TGCAGTGCTCCTAGACAGTCCTCTGGGGCCAACGTCCTGACTTTC. This gives the protein CSAPRQSSGANVLTF.

This clonotype was counted at least ten times. The chain joins TRBV5-1 to TRBJ2-4; 7 bases match TRBD1. The CDR3 runs to 16 residues. The V gene end was trimmed by 2 bases and the J gene end by 1 base; junction bases not matched to a gene: 6. The germline gives CDR1 SGHRS, CDR2 YFSETQ. Here the CDR3 reads CASSLRQGRAKNIQYF. The CDR3 DNA follows: TGCGCCAGCAGCTTAAGACAGGGCAGGGCCAAAAACATTCAGTACTTC.

In its sample, this clonotype was seen a few times. The chain uses TRBV12-3 or TRBV12-4 and TRBJ1-5, with 8 bases lining up with TRBD1. CDR3 length: 18 residues. The J segment lost 2 bases and the V segment lost 5 bases, leaving 14 bases of the junction unmatched. The CDR3 sequence: CASSAEQGVGSGNQPQHF. CDR3 nucleotides: TGTGCCAGCAGTGCCGAACAGGGGGTCGGGAGTGGCAATCAGCCCCAGCATTTT.

The rearrangement uses TRBV20-1 and TRBJ2-7; the D is unclear. Deletions cut 1 base from V and 0 bases from J, with 7 bases between. Germline assignment: CDR1 DFQATT and CDR2 SNEGSKA (reference sequence). There are 13 residues in the CDR3. The CDR3 is CSARGDISYEQYF. The CDR3 nucleotides read TGCAGTGCTAGAGGTGACATCTCCTACGAGCAGTACTTC.

This clonotype was seen just once. The chain has TRBV11-2 and TRBJ2-5; 11 bases are a match to TRBD2. The V segment lost 6 bases and the J segment 3 bases; nucleotides outside the gene matches: 9. The germline V gene encodes CDR1 SGHAT and CDR2 FQNNGV. The CDR3 loop spans 16 amino acids. CDR3 sequence: CASRLRLAGMEETQYF. The CDR3 DNA follows: TGTGCCAGCAGGTTGCGACTAGCGGGGATGGAAGAGACCCAGTACTTC.

This clonotype was recorded many times. CDR3 sequence reads: CASRSGQGLNQPQHF. The CDR3 nucleotides are TGTGCCAGCAGAAGTGGACAGGGACTGAATCAGCCCCAGCATTTT. The chain is built from TRBV7-2 and TRBJ1-5; TRBD1 matches at 8 bases. The CDR3 is 15 amino acids. The J segment lost 4 bases and the V segment lost 6 bases, leaving 8 bases of the junction unmatched. CDR1 is SGHTA and CDR2 is FQGNSA in the germline V gene.

The chain employs TRBV5-5 and TRBJ1-3, with a tentative D call TRBD1 (5 bases). CDR3 length equals 15 residues. V lost 3 bases and J 4 bases, leaving 14 bases between the germline ends. Germline values: CDR1 SGHKS, CDR2 YYEKEE (reference sequence). CDR3 sequence: CASSWRTGPGNTIYF. The CDR3 DNA follows: TGTGCCAGCAGCTGGAGGACGGGGCCCGGAAACACCATATATTTT.

The chain uses TRBV18 and TRBJ1-5, with 8 bases matching TRBD1. In germline, CDR1 is KGHSH, CDR2 LQKENI. The CDR3 is 14 residues long. The V gene end was trimmed by 5 bases and the J gene end by 6 bases; junction bases not matched to a gene: 6. CDR3 amino acids: CASSSQGAIQPQHF. CDR3 coding DNA: TGTGCCAGCTCATCGCAGGGGGCAATTCAGCCCCAGCATTTT.

Ten or more counts support this clonotype. The CDR3 DNA follows: TGTGCCAGCAGAACGTCTGGGGCCAACGTCCTGACTTTC. Protein product: CASRTSGANVLTF. The V and J genes are TRBV12-3 or TRBV12-4 and TRBJ2-6; D gene uncertain. The CDR3 has 13 amino acids. Trimming removed 6 bases at V and 1 base at J, with 4 bases between.

A note on this clonotype: One junction end does not reproduce the germline sequence, and a read error may be involved. V usage is TRBV20-1 and J usage is TRBJ1-5; 7 bases match TRBD1. Germline V gene data show CDR1 as DFQATT and CDR2 as SNEGSKA (reference sequence). The CDR3 consists of 16 residues. The CDR3 protein is CCARLGTARSNQPQHF. CDR3 nucleotide sequence: TGCTGTGCCCGCCTAGGGACAGCTAGGAGCAATCAGCCCCAGCATTTT.

V is TRBV5-1 and J is TRBJ2-7; 9 positions agree with TRBD1. CDR1 is SGHRS, CDR2 YFSETQ, per germline. The V segment lost 4 bases and the J segment 5 bases; nucleotides outside the gene matches: 7. This CDR3 region has 14 residues. The CDR3 protein is CASSPGQGDHEQYV. The CDR3 DNA reads TGCGCCAGCAGCCCGGGACAGGGAGACCACGAGCAGTACGTC.

The gene calls are TRBV20-1 and TRBJ2-3; 11 bases are a match to TRBD2. Trimming at V came to 6 bases and at J to 0 bases, leaving 17 bases not matched to a gene. CDR1 is DFQATT, CDR2 SNEGSKA, per germline (reference sequence). The length of the CDR3 is 19 residues. CDR3 region: CSALIRTSGSSLSTDTQYF. Here the CDR3 DNA reads TGCAGTGCCCTTATCCGGACTAGCGGGTCCTCTCTTAGCACAGATACGCAGTATTTT.

The V call is TRBV6-5, the J call TRBJ2-1, with D hard to call. CDR3 length: 16 amino acids. Trimming pared 2 bases from V and 3 bases from J, leaving 14 bases between. Germline assignment: CDR1 MNHEY and CDR2 SVGAGI. The CDR3 nucleotides are TGTGCCAGCAGTTACCTTTTTTTTGGGGACTACAATGAGCAGTTCTTC. Protein: CASSYLFFGDYNEQFF.

This clonotype was counted only a few times. This chain links TRBV12-3 or TRBV12-4 with TRBJ2-1; 8 nucleotides agree with TRBD2. The CDR3 loop spans 15 amino acids. V was pared by 7 bases and J by 1 base, with 6 bases of the junction left unmatched. The CDR3 nucleotides read TGTGCCAGCACGGGGGGGGGCGTATCCTACAATGAGCAGTTCTTC. It codes for CASTGGGVSYNEQFF.

DNA of the CDR3: TGTGCCAGCAGAGCAAGCCGGGACAGGGTGTCCGACGAGCAGTACTTC. Translated, it gives CASRASRDRVSDEQYF. This chain uses TRBV12-3 or TRBV12-4 with TRBJ2-7; 9 nucleotides line up with TRBD1. Germline trimming cut 6 bases from V and 5 bases from J; bases unmatched to any gene: 14. The CDR3 spans 16 residues.